This TCR beta chain was identified during a study of blood T cell repertoires in COVID-19. The table came from immunoSEQ multiplex PCR; TCRdb's copy has only in-frame clones and leaves some out. Of around 200,000 clones listed, around 85% are singletons. Sequenced input: peripheral blood. This TCR was recovered from a woman older than 75 with acute or convalescent COVID-19.

The CDR3 loop is CASSPRDTKTEAFF. CDR3 coding DNA: TGTGCCAGCTCACCCCGGGACACGAAGACTGAAGCTTTCTTT. The rearrangement links TRBV18 to TRBJ1-1; perhaps TRBD1 as D (6 bases). V lost 3 bases and J lost 5, with 13 bases in between. The CDR3 length is 14 residues. Germline lookup yields CDR1 KGHSH and CDR2 LQKENI.